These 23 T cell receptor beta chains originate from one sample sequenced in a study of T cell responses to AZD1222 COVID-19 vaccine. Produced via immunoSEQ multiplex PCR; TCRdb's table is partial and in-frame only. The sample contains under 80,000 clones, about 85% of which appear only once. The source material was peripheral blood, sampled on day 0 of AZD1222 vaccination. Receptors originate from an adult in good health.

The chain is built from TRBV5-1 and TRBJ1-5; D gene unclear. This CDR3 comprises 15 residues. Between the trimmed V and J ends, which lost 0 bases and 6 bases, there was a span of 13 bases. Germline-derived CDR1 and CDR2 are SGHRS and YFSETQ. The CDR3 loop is CASSLDGFQSQPQHF. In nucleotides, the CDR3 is TGCGCCAGCAGCTTGGACGGATTCCAGAGTCAGCCCCAGCATTTT. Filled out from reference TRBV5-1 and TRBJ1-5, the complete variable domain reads KAGVTQTPRYLIKTRGQQVTLSCSPISGHRSVSWYQQTPGQGLQFLFEYFSETQRNKGNFPGRFSGRQFSNSRSEMNVSTLELGDSALYLCASSLDGFQSQPQHFGDGTRLSIL.

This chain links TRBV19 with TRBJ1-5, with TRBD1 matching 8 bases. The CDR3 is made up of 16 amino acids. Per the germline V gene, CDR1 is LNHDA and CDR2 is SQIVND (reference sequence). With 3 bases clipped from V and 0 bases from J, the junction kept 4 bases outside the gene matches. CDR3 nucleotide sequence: TGTGCCAGTAGTATGGACAGGGACTATAGCAATCAGCCCCAGCATTTT. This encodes CASSMDRDYSNQPQHF.

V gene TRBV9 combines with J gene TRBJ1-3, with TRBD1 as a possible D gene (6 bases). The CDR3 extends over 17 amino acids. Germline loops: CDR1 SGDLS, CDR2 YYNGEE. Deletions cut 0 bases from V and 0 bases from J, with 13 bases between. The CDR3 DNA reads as TGTGCCAGCAGCGTAGCAGAAGTGACAGGCTCTGGAAACACCATATATTTT. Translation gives CASSVAEVTGSGNTIYF.

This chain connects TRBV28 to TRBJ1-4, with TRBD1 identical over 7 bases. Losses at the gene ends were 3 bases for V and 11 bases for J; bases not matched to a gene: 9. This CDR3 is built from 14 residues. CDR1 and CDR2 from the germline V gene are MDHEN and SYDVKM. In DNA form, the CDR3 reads TGTGCCAGCAGTTTCGAGGGGGCGGGTGGGAAACTGTTTTTT. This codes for CASSFEGAGGKLFF.

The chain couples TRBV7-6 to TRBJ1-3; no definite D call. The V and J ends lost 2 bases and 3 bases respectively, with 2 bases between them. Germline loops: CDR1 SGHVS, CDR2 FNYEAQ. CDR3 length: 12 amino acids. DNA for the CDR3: TGTGCCAGCAGCTTAAATGGAAACACCATATATTTT. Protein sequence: CASSLNGNTIYF.

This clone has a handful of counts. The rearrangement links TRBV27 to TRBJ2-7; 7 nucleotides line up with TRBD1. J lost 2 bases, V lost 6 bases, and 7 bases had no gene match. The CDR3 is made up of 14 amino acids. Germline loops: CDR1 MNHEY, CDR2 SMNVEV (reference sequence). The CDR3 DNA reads TGTGCCAGCAGCCCGACAGGGCCGACCTACGAGCAGTACTTC. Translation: CASSPTGPTYEQYF.

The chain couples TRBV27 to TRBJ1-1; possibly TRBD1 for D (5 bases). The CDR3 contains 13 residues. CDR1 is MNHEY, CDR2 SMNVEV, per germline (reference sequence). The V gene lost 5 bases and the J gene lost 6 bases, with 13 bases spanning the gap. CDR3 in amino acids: CASSEGETPEAFF. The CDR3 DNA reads TGTGCCAGCAGTGAAGGGGAGACCCCTGAAGCTTTCTTT.

CDR3 region: CATGPGGAYNEQFF. The CDR3 DNA sequence: TGTGCCACCGGACCAGGCGGGGCCTACAATGAGCAGTTCTTC. The chain combines TRBV15 with TRBJ2-1; D might be TRBD2 (6 bases). The CDR3 is 14 amino acids. V dropped 8 bases and J dropped 2 bases, with 13 bases sitting between them. Germline values: CDR1 LNHNV, CDR2 YYDKDF (reference sequence).

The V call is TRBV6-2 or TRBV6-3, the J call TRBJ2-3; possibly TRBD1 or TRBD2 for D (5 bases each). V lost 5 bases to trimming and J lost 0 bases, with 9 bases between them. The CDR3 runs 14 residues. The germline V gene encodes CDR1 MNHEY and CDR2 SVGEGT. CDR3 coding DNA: TGTGCCAGCAGTATTGGGGACAGCACAGATACGCAGTATTTT. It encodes CASSIGDSTDTQYF.

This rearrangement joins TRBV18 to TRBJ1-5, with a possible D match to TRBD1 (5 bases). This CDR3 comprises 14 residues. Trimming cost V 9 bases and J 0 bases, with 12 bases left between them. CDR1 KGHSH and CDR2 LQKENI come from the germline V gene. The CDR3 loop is CASSDTDSNQPQHF. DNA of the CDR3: TGTGCCAGTTCGGACACGGATAGCAATCAGCCCCAGCATTTT. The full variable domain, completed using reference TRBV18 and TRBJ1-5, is NAGVMQNPRHLVRRRGQEARLRCSPMKGHSHVYWYRQLPEEGLKFMVYLQKENIIDESGMPKERFSAEFPKEGPSILRIQQVVRGDSAAYFCASSDTDSNQPQHFGDGTRLSIL.

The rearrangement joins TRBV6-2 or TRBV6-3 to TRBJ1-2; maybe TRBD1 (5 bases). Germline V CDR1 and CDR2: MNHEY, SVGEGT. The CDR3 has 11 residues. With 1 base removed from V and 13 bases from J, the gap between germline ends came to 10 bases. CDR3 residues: CASSYWGEITF. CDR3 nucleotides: TGTGCCAGCAGTTACTGGGGGGAGATCACCTTC.

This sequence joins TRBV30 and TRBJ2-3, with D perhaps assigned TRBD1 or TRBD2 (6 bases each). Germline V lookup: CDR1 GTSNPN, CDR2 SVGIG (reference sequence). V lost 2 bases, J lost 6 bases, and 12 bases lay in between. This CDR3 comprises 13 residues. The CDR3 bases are TGTGCCTGGAGTCTTTCGGGGGCGGATACGCAGTATTTT. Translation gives CAWSLSGADTQYF.

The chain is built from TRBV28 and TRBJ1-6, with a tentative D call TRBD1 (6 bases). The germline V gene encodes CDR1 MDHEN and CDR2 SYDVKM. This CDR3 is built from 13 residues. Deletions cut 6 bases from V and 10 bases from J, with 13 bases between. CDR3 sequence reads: CASRLQGYSPLHF. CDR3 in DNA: TGTGCCAGCAGGTTACAGGGTTACTCACCCCTCCACTTT.

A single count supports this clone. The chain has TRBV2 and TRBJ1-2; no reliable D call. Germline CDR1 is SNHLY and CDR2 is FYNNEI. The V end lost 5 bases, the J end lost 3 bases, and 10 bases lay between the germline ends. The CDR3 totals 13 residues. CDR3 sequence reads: CASSYSEDYGYTF. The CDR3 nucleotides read TGTGCCAGCAGTTATAGCGAGGACTATGGCTACACCTTC.

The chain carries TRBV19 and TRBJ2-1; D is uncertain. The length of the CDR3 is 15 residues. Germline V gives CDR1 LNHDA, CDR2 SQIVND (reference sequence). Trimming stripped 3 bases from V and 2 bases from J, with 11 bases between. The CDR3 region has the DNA TGTGCCAGTAGTATCGATCACGGCACCTACAATGAGCAGTTCTTC. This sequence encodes CASSIDHGTYNEQFF.

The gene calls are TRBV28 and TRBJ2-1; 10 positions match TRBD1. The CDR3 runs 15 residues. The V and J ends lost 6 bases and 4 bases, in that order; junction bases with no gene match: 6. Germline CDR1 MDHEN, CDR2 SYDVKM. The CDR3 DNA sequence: TGTGCCAGCAGCTCCGGGACAGGGGCTTACAATGAGCAGTTCTTC. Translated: CASSSGTGAYNEQFF.

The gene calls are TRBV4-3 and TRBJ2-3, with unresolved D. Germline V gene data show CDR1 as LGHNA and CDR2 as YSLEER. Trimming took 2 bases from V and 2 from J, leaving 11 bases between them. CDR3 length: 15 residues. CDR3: CASSQNRGDTDTQYF. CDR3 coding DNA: TGCGCCAGCAGCCAAAATCGAGGAGACACAGATACGCAGTATTTT.

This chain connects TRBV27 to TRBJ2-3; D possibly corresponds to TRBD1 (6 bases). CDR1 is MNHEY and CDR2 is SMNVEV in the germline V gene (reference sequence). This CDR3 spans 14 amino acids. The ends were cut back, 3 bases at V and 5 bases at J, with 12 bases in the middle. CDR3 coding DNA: TGTGCCAGCAGTTTTTGGGGGCCTGGAGATACGCAGTATTTT. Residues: CASSFWGPGDTQYF.

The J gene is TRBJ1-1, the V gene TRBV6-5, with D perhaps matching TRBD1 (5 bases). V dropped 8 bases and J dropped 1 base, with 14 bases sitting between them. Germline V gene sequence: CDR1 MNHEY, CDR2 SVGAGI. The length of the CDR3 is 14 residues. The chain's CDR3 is CASGQGGGNTEAFF. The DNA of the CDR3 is TGTGCCAGCGGACAAGGCGGGGGGAACACTGAAGCTTTCTTT.

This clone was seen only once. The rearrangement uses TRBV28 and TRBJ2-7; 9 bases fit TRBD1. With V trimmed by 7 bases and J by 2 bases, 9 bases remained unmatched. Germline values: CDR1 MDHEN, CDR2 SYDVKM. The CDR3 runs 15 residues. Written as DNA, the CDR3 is TGTGCCAGCATCCCTGGGACAGGGATCACCTACGAGCAGTACTTC. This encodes CASIPGTGITYEQYF. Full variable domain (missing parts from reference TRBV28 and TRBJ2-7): DVKVTQSSRYLVKRTGEKVFLECVQDMDHENMFWYRQDPGLGLRLIYFSYDVKMKEKGDIPEGYSVSREKKERFSLILESASTNQTSMYLCASIPGTGITYEQYFGPGTRLTVT.

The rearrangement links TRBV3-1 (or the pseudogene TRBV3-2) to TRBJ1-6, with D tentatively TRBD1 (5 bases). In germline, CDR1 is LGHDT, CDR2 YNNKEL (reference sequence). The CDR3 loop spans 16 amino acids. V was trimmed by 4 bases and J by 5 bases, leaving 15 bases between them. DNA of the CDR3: TGTGCCAGCAGCCCCCTCAAGGGGTTCGATAATTCACCCCTCCACTTT. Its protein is CASSPLKGFDNSPLHF.

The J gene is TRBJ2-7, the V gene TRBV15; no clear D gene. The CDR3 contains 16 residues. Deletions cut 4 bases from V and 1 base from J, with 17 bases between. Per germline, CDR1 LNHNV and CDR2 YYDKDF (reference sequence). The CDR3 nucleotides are TGTGCCACCAGCACGGTAGGGAAGAAAGCGTCCTACGAGCAGTACTTC. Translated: CATSTVGKKASYEQYF.

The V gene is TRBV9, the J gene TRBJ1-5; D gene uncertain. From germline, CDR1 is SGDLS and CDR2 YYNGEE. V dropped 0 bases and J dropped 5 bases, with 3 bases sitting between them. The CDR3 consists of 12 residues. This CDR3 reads CASSVADQPQHF. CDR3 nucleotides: TGTGCCAGCAGCGTAGCTGATCAGCCCCAGCATTTT.